Presented here are 23 T cell receptor beta chains from one specimen sequenced in a study of cytomegalovirus exposure and HLA in healthy donors. 13 Jbeta primers and 60 Vbeta primers were used for the PCR. Libraries were prepared by immunoSEQ multiplex PCR; TCRdb keeps only in-frame clonotypes and omits some of them. Recorded for this sample: some 41,000 clones. The material sequenced was PBMCs. Receptors originate from a male donor in good health and CMV-seronegative.

The chain has TRBV5-1 and TRBJ1-1; 8 positions agree with TRBD1. The CDR3 loop spans 13 amino acids. Germline V gene lookup returns CDR1 SGHRS and CDR2 YFSETQ. The trim removed 3 bases at V and 10 bases at J, leaving 8 bases unmatched. CDR3 sequence reads: CASSSGQGGIAFF. In DNA, the CDR3 is TGCGCCAGCAGCTCAGGACAGGGAGGAATAGCTTTCTTT.

V is TRBV4-2 and J is TRBJ2-3; 9 nucleotides align to TRBD2. Looked up from germline, CDR1 is LGHNA and CDR2 is YNFKEQ. V gave up 1 base and J gave up 4 bases; unmatched junction bases: 12. CDR3 length: 18 amino acids. In DNA, the CDR3 is TGTGCCAGCAGCCAAGTATTTGGGCGGGGGGGCCGGGCAGATACGCAGTATTTT. Translated: CASSQVFGRGGRADTQYF.

This sequence joins TRBV7-2 and TRBJ2-1; TRBD2 is a possible D gene (5 bases). Per germline, CDR1 SGHTA and CDR2 FQGNSA. The V end lost 3 bases, the J end lost 8 bases, and 11 bases lay between the germline ends. This CDR3 region has 13 residues. The chain's CDR3 is CASSLALADEQFF. The CDR3 DNA reads TGTGCCAGCAGCTTGGCCCTAGCCGATGAGCAGTTCTTC.

CDR3 sequence: CASSIAGTGDEETQYF. The DNA for the CDR3 is TGCGCCAGCAGCATCGCCGGGACAGGGGATGAAGAGACCCAGTACTTC. The chain couples TRBV5-1 to TRBJ2-5; TRBD1 aligns across 10 bases. The CDR3 has 16 amino acids. Germline CDR1 is SGHRS and CDR2 is YFSETQ. V lost 4 bases to trimming and J lost 3 bases; unmatched junction nucleotides: 9.

This sequence joins TRBV7-9 and TRBJ2-5; 7 bases agree with TRBD1. The V gene's germline CDR1 is SEHNR and CDR2 FQNEAQ (reference sequence). This CDR3 is built from 13 residues. V was pared by 5 bases and J by 3 bases, with 3 bases of the junction left unmatched. The CDR3 region is CASSLGGEETQYF. The CDR3 DNA reads as TGTGCCAGCAGCCTAGGGGGCGAAGAGACCCAGTACTTC.

The chain links TRBV9 to TRBJ2-3; 7 bases agree with TRBD1. V shed 4 bases, J shed 2 bases, and the junction held 4 bases outside the gene matches. Germline values: CDR1 SGDLS, CDR2 YYNGEE. The CDR3 is 14 residues long. The CDR3 is CASSYDRVTDTQYF. CDR3 nucleotides: TGTGCCAGCAGCTACGACAGGGTCACAGATACGCAGTATTTT.

The chain couples TRBV7-2 to TRBJ2-3; D perhaps matches TRBD2 (6 bases). The CDR3 sequence is 17 residues long. V lost 1 base, J lost 2 bases, and 16 bases lay in between. CDR1 and CDR2 (germline): SGHTA, FQGNSA. CDR3 sequence: CASSLGGGAASTDTQYF. The CDR3 region has the DNA TGTGCCAGCAGCTTAGGAGGCGGGGCAGCGTCCACAGATACGCAGTATTTT.

This clone is classed as medium-sized (0.01 to 0.1%) by frequency. J is TRBJ1-1 and V is TRBV15; 9 nucleotides match TRBD1. The V segment lost 4 bases and the J segment 4 bases; nucleotides outside the gene matches: 10. This CDR3 is 16 amino acids long. Looked up from germline, CDR1 is LNHNV and CDR2 is YYDKDF (reference sequence). Written as DNA, the CDR3 is TGTGCCACCAGCATTTCGGACAGGGGTGAAAGCACTGAAGCTTTCTTT. Protein sequence: CATSISDRGESTEAFF.

This sequence joins TRBV11-2 and TRBJ1-1; D may be TRBD1 (5 bases). Trimming cost V 1 base and J 11 bases, with 14 bases left between them. This CDR3 comprises 13 residues. The germline V gene has CDR1 SGHAT and CDR2 FQNNGV. The CDR3 sequence: CASSLVYRSGAFF. In DNA, the CDR3 is TGTGCCAGCAGCTTAGTGTACAGGTCAGGGGCTTTCTTT.

This chain connects TRBV28 to TRBJ2-7; maybe TRBD1 (6 bases). Trimming removed 8 bases at V and 2 bases at J, with 22 bases between. Germline V gene lookup returns CDR1 MDHEN and CDR2 SYDVKM. CDR3 length: 16 amino acids. The CDR3 DNA reads as TGTGCCAGCCTAAGTCCAGGGGTTACCCCTCCCTACGAGCAGTACTTC. It translates to CASLSPGVTPPYEQYF.

The gene calls are TRBV27 and TRBJ1-4; D is ambiguous. Germline CDR1 is MNHEY and CDR2 is SMNVEV (reference sequence). V was shortened by 0 bases and J by 4 bases, with 9 bases between the two germline ends. The CDR3 has 15 amino acids. CDR3 region: CASSLSSGINEKLFF. DNA for the CDR3: TGTGCCAGCAGTTTATCATCCGGGATTAATGAAAAACTGTTTTTT.

With regard to this clone: Other nucleotide sequences from this sample produce the same CDR3. CDR3: CASSPGGFYEQYF. CDR3 coding DNA: TGTGCCAGCAGCCCGGGGGGCTTTTACGAGCAGTACTTC. The chain employs TRBV14 and TRBJ2-7, with a tentative D call TRBD2 (7 bases). Germline-derived CDR1 and CDR2 are SGHDN and FVKESK. The CDR3 spans 13 residues. V lost 4 bases, J lost 4 bases, and 11 bases lay in between.

The rearrangement joins TRBV7-2 to TRBJ2-3, with 12 bases matching TRBD2. The CDR3 covers 17 residues. Germline values: CDR1 SGHTA, CDR2 FQGNSA. V shed 5 bases and J 3 bases; nucleotides not matched to a gene: 9. CDR3 coding DNA: TGTGCCAGCAGCACCCAGACTAGCGGGGGTGGGACAGATACGCAGTATTTT. Its translation is CASSTQTSGGGTDTQYF.

The rearrangement joins TRBV10-3 to TRBJ1-2; 7 bases are shared with TRBD1. With 4 bases clipped from V and 0 bases from J, the junction kept 8 bases outside the gene matches. Germline-derived CDR1 and CDR2 are ENHRY and SYGVKD. The CDR3 spans 16 residues. The CDR3 protein is CAISGKTGLANYGYTF. CDR3 nucleotide sequence: TGTGCCATCAGTGGGAAGACAGGGTTGGCTAACTATGGCTACACCTTC.

The chain combines TRBV28 with TRBJ1-5, with no clear D. Trimming stripped 3 bases from V and 6 bases from J, with 12 bases between. The CDR3 extends over 14 amino acids. Per the germline V gene, CDR1 is MDHEN and CDR2 is SYDVKM. CDR3 protein: CASSLTGYRQPQHF. CDR3 DNA sequence: TGTGCCAGCAGTTTGACGGGGTATCGTCAGCCCCAGCATTTT.

The chain has TRBV18 and TRBJ2-7; weak D call: TRBD1 (6 bases). Trimming pared 2 bases from V and 9 bases from J, leaving 17 bases between. The CDR3 is made up of 14 amino acids. CDR1 and CDR2 from the germline V gene are KGHSH and LQKENI. CDR3 sequence reads: CASSPGQQRPGQYF. Written as DNA, the CDR3 is TGTGCCAGCTCACCAGGACAGCAAAGACCTGGGCAGTACTTC.

The CDR3 region is CASSSSGYEQYF. CDR3 coding DNA: TGCGCCAGCAGCTCAAGCGGTTACGAGCAGTACTTC. This chain joins TRBV5-1 and TRBJ2-7; D perhaps matches TRBD2 (5 bases). Germline loops: CDR1 SGHRS, CDR2 YFSETQ. CDR3 length equals 12 residues. With 3 bases removed from V and 4 bases from J, the gap between germline ends came to 8 bases.

The chain carries TRBV15 and TRBJ1-5, with 8 positions matching TRBD1. This CDR3 region has 15 residues. Germline loops: CDR1 LNHNV, CDR2 YYDKDF (reference sequence). The J segment lost 11 bases and the V segment lost 0 bases, leaving 9 bases of the junction unmatched. The CDR3 DNA sequence: TGTGCCACCAGCAGAGACTTGACAGGGGCGGGGGCCCAGCATTTT. Its protein product is CATSRDLTGAGAQHF.

In nucleotides, the CDR3 is TGCGCCAGCAGCCCCCGGGACAGGGGTTCCTCTGGGGCCAACGTCCTGACTTTC. It codes for CASSPRDRGSSGANVLTF. The chain has TRBV5-1 and TRBJ2-6; 10 bases align to TRBD1. Germline V CDR1 and CDR2: SGHRS, YFSETQ. The V and J ends lost 4 bases and 0 bases, in that order; junction bases with no gene match: 7. The CDR3 loop spans 18 amino acids.

V usage is TRBV5-1 and J usage is TRBJ2-7, with 11 bases identical to TRBD1. V lost 4 bases and J lost 4; bases outside the gene matches: 10. CDR1 and CDR2 from the germline V gene are SGHRS and YFSETQ. This CDR3 spans 16 amino acids. The CDR3 reads CASSVDRDRGLYEQYF. In DNA form, the CDR3 reads TGCGCCAGCAGCGTGGACCGGGACAGGGGGTTATACGAGCAGTACTTC.

The V gene is TRBV19, the J gene TRBJ1-6; D not resolved. The CDR3 is 13 residues long. Germline CDR1 and CDR2: LNHDA and SQIVND (reference sequence). Trimming took off 5 bases at V and 8 bases at J, with 10 bases between the two ends. CDR3 protein: CASSPRRDSPLHF. CDR3 in DNA: TGTGCCAGTAGTCCCCGCCGGGATTCACCCCTCCACTTT.

CDR3 bases: TGTGCCTGGAGCGGATCGGGTAGGGGGAAGAACTACGAGCAGTACTTC. Protein sequence: CAWSGSGRGKNYEQYF. This chain joins TRBV30 and TRBJ2-7; D is possibly TRBD1 (6 bases). Trimming left V 3 bases short and J 3 bases short, with 21 bases between. Looked up from germline, CDR1 is GTSNPN and CDR2 is SVGIG (reference sequence). CDR3 length: 16 residues.

J is TRBJ2-5 and V is TRBV6-1, with TRBD2 matching 9 bases. Trimming took 2 bases from V and 5 from J; bases not matched to a gene: 6. This CDR3 contains 15 residues. CDR1 and CDR2 from the germline V gene are MNHNS and SASEGT. The CDR3: CASSELAGTGETQYF. The CDR3 DNA reads TGTGCCAGCAGTGAACTAGCGGGGACTGGGGAGACCCAGTACTTC.